This T cell receptor beta chain was sequenced for a study of regulatory T cells in long-lasting Graves disease. CDR1 is SGHVS, CDR2 FQNEAQ, per germline. V was pared by 5 bases and J by 6 bases, with 17 bases between. The CDR3 totals 14 residues. The time point here: persistent/refractory GD, antithyroid drugs over 5 years with positive TRAb. With RNA extracted from PBMCs as input, the TCR library was made. Patients came through an endocrinology department, and that department was in Xi'an, China. This clonotype was counted ten times or more. With iRepertoire HTBI primers and Arm-PCR of CDR3 regions, TCR beta libraries were built. TCRdb itself ran the multiplex PCR reads through MiXCR, one entry per CDR3 protein. The sample contains around 450,000 distinct CDR3 sequences, around a fifth of which appear only once.

The specimen was peripheral blood mononuclear cells (PBMCs), collected when the disease was refractory, from a patient treated with antithyroid drugs. The sequence was collected from a female donor with Graves disease. The chain couples TRBV7-8 to TRBJ2-7, with a possible D match to TRBD2 (5 bases). The CDR3 DNA follows: TGTGCCAGCAGCCCCGATGAGGGAAGTAGCGAGCAGTACTTC. Its translation is CASSPDEGSSEQYF. The full variable domain, its missing parts supplied by reference TRBV7-8 and TRBJ2-7, is GAGVSQSPRYKVAKRGQDVALRCDPISGHVSLFWYQQALGQGPEFLTYFQNEAQLDKSGLPSDRFFAERPEGSVSTLKIQRTQQEDSAVYLCASSPDEGSSEQYFGPGTRLTVT.